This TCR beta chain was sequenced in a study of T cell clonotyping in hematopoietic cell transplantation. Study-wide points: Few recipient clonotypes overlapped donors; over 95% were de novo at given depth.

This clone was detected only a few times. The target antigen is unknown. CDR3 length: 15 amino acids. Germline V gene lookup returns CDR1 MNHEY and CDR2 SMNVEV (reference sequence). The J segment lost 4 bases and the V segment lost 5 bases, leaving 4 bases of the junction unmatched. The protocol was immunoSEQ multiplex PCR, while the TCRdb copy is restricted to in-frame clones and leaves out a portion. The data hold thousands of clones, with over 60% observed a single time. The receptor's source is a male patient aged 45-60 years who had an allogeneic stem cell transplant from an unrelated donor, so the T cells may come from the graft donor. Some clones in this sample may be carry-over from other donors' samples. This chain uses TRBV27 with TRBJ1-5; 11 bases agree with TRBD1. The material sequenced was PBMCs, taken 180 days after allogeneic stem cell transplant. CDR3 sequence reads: CASSVGQGENQPQHF. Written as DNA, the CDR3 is TGTGCCAGCAGTGTGGGACAGGGGGAGAATCAGCCCCAGCATTTT.